Listed here is a single T cell receptor beta chain. The CDR3 has 14 amino acids. The ends lost 3 bases at V and 2 bases at J; junction bases unmatched: 1. Germline V gene lookup returns CDR1 SGHTA and CDR2 FQGNSA. The sample comes from a study of blood T cell repertoires in COVID-19. Study details: Samples taken during acute and convalescent COVID-19 were collected in the United States, Italy and Spain. PBMCs, B-cell-depleted T cells, or T cells provided the cDNA or gDNA that made up the material.

Per the study methods: It was from reference gene primer amplification that nucleated cell counts were estimated. The method was immunoSEQ multiplex PCR; TCRdb's version includes in-frame clones alone and lacks a portion of them. V, J and clone size reflect that table, while D and trimming were determined from the DNA. Of 350,000 to 400,000 clones in the sample, around 88% were seen once. While infection was still active, Seattle patients were enrolled and then followed longitudinally. The receptor was derived from a woman aged 55-69 years with COVID-19, enrolled during active disease. Sample: peripheral blood. The V and J genes are TRBV7-2 and TRBJ2-1; TRBD2 aligns across 7 bases. The CDR3 spells CASSLGLPYNEQFF. As DNA, the CDR3 is TGTGCCAGCAGCTTGGGACTACCCTACAATGAGCAGTTCTTC.